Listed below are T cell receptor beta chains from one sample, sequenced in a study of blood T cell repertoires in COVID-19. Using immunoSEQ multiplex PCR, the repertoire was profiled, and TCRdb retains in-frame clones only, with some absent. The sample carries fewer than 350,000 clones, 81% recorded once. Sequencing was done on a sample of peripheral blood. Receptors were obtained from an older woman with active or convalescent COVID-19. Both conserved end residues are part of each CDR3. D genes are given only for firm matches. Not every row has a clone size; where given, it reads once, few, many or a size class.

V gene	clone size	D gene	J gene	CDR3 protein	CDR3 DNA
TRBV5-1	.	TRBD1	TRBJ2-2	CASSPDRGQGGELFF	TGCGCCAGCAGCCCCGACAGGGGGCAGGGCGGGGAGCTGTTTTTT
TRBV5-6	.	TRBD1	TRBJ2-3	CASSDRDRGPDTQYF	TGTGCCAGCAGCGACCGGGACAGGGGACCAGATACGCAGTATTTT
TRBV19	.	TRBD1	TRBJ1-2	CASSSLDRGGYTF	TGTGCCAGTAGTTCCCTGGACAGGGGTGGCTACACCTTC
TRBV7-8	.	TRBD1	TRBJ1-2	CASSARGQGGNPNYGYTF	TGTGCCAGCAGCGCCCGAGGACAGGGAGGGAACCCTAACTATGGCTACACCTTC
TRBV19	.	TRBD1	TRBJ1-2	CASIGQGANYGYTF	TGTGCCAGTATTGGACAGGGGGCCAACTATGGCTACACCTTC
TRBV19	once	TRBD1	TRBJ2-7	CASAKQGTYEQYF	TGTGCCAGTGCGAAACAGGGGACCTACGAGCAGTACTTC
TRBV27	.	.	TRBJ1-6	CASSPPGRGNSPLHF	TGTGCCAGCAGCCCACCGGGCAGGGGAAATTCACCCCTCCACTTT
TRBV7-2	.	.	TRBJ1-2	CASSYGAPSLYGYTF	TGTGCCAGCAGCTATGGGGCCCCTTCACTCTATGGCTACACCTTC
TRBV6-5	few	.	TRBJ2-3	CASSYSGLGNADTQYF	TGTGCCAGCAGTTACTCGGGACTCGGAAATGCAGATACGCAGTATTTT
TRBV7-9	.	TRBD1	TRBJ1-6	CASSSQTGGDGSPLHF	TGTGCCAGCAGCTCTCAGACAGGGGGCGATGGTTCACCCCTCCACTTT
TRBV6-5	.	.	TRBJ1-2	CASIPNSRGGIGYTF	TGTGCCAGCATACCTAACTCGAGAGGTGGTATTGGCTACACCTTC
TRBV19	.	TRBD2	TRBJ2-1	CASSISVGGDYNEQFF	TGTGCCAGTAGTATCTCTGTGGGGGGGGACTACAATGAGCAGTTCTTC
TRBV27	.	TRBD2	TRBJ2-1	CASSEPPGTRSRNEQFF	TGTGCCAGCAGTGAGCCGCCCGGGACTAGGAGCCGGAATGAGCAGTTCTTC
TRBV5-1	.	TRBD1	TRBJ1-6	CASSLAGDRGFSPLHF	TGCGCCAGCAGCTTGGCCGGTGACAGGGGTTTTTCACCCCTCCACTTT
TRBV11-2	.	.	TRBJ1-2	CASSLTGRDGYTF	TGTGCCAGCAGCTTAACAGGGAGGGACGGCTACACCTTC
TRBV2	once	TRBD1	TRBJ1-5	CASSIGQGGQPQHF	TGTGCCAGCAGTATAGGACAGGGGGGTCAGCCCCAGCATTTT
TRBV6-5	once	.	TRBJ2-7	CASSRTASYEQYF	TGTGCCAGCAGTCGGACAGCCTCCTACGAGCAGTACTTC
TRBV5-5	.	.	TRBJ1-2	CASSSVKTIYGYTF	TGTGCCAGCAGCTCTGTAAAGACTATCTATGGCTACACCTTC
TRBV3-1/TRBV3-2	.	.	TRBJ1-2	CASSHAGRSYGYTF	TGTGCCAGCAGCCACGCGGGACGGAGCTATGGCTACACCTTC
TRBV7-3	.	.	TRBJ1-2	CASSLRRWNYGYTF	TGTGCCAGCAGCTTAAGGAGGTGGAACTATGGCTACACCTTC
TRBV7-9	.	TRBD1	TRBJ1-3	CASSLARQGRGNTIYF	TGTGCCAGCAGCTTAGCGCGACAGGGGAGAGGAAACACCATATATTTT
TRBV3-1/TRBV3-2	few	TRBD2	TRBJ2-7	CASSRGLAGAYEQYF	TGTGCCAGCAGCCGAGGACTAGCGGGGGCCTACGAGCAGTACTTC
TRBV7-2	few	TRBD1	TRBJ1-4	CASSLVRGRGEKLFF	TGTGCCAGCAGCTTAGTCAGGGGGCGCGGGGAAAAACTGTTTTTT
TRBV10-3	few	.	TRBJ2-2	CAINRGAETGELFF	TGTGCCATCAATCGGGGGGCGGAGACCGGGGAGCTGTTTTTT
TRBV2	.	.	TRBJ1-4	CASRAQIEKLFF	TGTGCCAGCAGGGCTCAAATTGAAAAACTGTTTTTT
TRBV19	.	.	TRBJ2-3	CASSEGGADTQYF	TGTGCCAGTAGTGAGGGGGGGGCAGATACGCAGTATTTT
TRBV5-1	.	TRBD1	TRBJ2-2	CASTQMGQGSTGELFF	TGCGCCAGCACGCAGATGGGACAGGGTAGCACCGGGGAGCTGTTTTTT
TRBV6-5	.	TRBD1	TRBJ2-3	CASSYSRDRETDTQYF	TGTGCCAGCAGTTACTCCCGGGACAGGGAGACAGATACGCAGTATTTT
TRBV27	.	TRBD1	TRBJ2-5	CASALDRGQETQYF	TGTGCCAGCGCCCTAGACAGGGGCCAAGAGACCCAGTACTTC
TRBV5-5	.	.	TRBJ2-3	CASSEGTLSTDTQYF	TGTGCCAGCAGCGAGGGGACACTCAGCACAGATACGCAGTATTTT
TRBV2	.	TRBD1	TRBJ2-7	CASNEQGVSSYEQYF	TGTGCCAGCAATGAACAGGGGGTGAGCTCCTACGAGCAGTACTTC